The T cell receptor beta chain described here comes from a study of T cells after posttransplantation cyclophosphamide. This clone was recorded at least ten times. Its target is unknown. Only in-frame clones appear in the TCRdb table, and some are missing; sequencing was by immunoSEQ multiplex PCR. The sample was found to contain fewer than 55,000 clones, and every one recurs. This related bone marrow graft donor gave peripheral blood on the day of marrow donation. Study-wide findings and caveats: Later blood repertoires were often dominated by clones from the donor CD8+ memory compartment. Recipient CMV seropositivity and CMV reactivation strongly tracked TRB clonality. Tissue-infiltrating T cells from skin or gut overlapped little with blood T cells.

The origin of this receptor is a middle-aged man in good health, CMV-negative, and a related stem cell transplant donor. Sequencing input: PBMCs.

The CDR3 loop reads CASRETGKIFYEQYF. Here the CDR3 DNA reads TGTGCCAGCAGGGAGACAGGAAAGATTTTTTACGAGCAGTACTTC. The chain combines TRBV6-5 with TRBJ2-7, with D perhaps TRBD1 (6 bases). CDR1 is MNHEY, CDR2 SVGAGI, per germline. The CDR3 extends over 15 amino acids. V was shortened by 6 bases and J by 4 bases, with 19 bases between the two germline ends.